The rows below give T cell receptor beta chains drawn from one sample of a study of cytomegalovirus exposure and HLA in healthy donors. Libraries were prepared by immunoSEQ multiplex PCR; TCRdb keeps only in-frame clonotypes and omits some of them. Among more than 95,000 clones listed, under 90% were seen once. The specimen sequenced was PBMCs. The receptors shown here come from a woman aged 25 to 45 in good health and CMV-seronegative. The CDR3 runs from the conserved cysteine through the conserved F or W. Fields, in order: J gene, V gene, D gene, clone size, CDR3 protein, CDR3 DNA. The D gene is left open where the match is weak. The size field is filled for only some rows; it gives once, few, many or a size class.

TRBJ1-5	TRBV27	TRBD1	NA	CASGTLGGNQAQHF	TGTGCCAGCGGCACCCTAGGGGGCAATCAGGCCCAGCATTTT
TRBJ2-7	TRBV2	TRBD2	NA	CASRTSGSYEQYF	TGTGCCAGCAGGACTAGCGGGAGCTACGAGCAGTACTTC
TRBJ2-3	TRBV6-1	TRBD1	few	CASRGDREIDTQYF	TGTGCCAGCAGGGGGGACAGGGAAATAGATACGCAGTATTTT
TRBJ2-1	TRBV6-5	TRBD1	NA	CASSRQGAGWSEQFF	TGTGCCAGCAGCCGACAGGGGGCGGGATGGTCAGAGCAGTTCTTC
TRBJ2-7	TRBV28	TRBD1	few	CASSLVWDRGSYEQYF	TGTGCCAGCAGTTTAGTGTGGGACAGGGGGAGCTACGAGCAGTACTTC
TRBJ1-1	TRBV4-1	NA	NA	CASSQDTGRTEAFF	TGCGCCAGCAGCCAAGATACAGGGCGCACTGAAGCTTTCTTT
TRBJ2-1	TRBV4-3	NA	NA	CASSPGQISGNEQFF	TGCGCCAGCAGCCCTGGACAGATCTCGGGCAATGAGCAGTTCTTC
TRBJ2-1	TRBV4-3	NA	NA	CASSQEPRGSYNEQFF	TGCGCCAGCAGCCAAGAACCTCGGGGCTCCTACAATGAGCAGTTCTTC
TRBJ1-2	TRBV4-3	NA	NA	CASSQDRGLASHGYTF	TGCGCCAGCAGCCAAGACAGGGGCTTAGCTTCGCATGGCTACACCTTC
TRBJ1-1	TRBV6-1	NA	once	CASSRVSTEAFF	TGTGCCAGCAGCCGGGTCAGCACTGAAGCTTTCTTT
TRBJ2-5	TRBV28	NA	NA	CASKAHYLKGAGEETQYF	TGTGCCAGCAAAGCCCATTACTTAAAAGGGGCAGGGGAAGAGACCCAGTACTTC
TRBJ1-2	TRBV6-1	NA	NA	CASRSGKGGYTF	TGTGCCAGCCGATCAGGGAAGGGGGGCTACACCTTC
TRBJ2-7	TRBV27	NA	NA	CASRRFQGSSEQYF	TGTGCCAGCAGGAGGTTTCAGGGGTCTTCCGAGCAGTACTTC
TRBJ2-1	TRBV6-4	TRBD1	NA	CASSEGRGHNEQFF	TGTGCCAGCAGTGAGGGAAGGGGGCACAATGAGCAGTTCTTC
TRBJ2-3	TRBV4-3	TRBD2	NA	CASSQDQTSGNLGTDTQYF	TGCGCCAGCAGCCAAGACCAGACTAGCGGGAATCTGGGCACAGATACGCAGTATTTT
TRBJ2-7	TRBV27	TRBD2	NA	CASSLSGSSYEQYF	TGTGCCAGCAGTCTAAGCGGGAGCTCCTACGAGCAGTACTTC
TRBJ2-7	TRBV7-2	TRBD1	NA	CASSPGQGPYEQYF	TGTGCCAGCAGCCCCGGACAGGGTCCCTACGAGCAGTACTTC
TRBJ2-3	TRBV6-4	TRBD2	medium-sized	CASSESGTSGTDTQYF	TGTGCCAGCAGTGAATCCGGGACTAGCGGCACAGATACGCAGTATTTT
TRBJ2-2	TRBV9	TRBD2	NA	CASSVVPAGGGTGELFF	TGTGCCAGCAGCGTAGTTCCAGCGGGAGGCGGGACCGGGGAGCTGTTTTTT
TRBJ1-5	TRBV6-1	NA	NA	CASKTGSHQPQHF	TGTGCCAGCAAAACAGGGTCCCATCAGCCCCAGCATTTT
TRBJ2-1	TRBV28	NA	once	CASSWTEFSYNEQFF	TGTGCCAGCAGCTGGACAGAATTCTCCTACAATGAGCAGTTCTTC
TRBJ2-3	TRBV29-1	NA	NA	CSVLTGIHDTDTQYF	TGCAGCGTCCTTACAGGGATTCACGACACAGATACGCAGTATTTT
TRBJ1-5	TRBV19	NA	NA	CASSILWHYSNQPQHF	TGTGCCAGTAGTATACTTTGGCACTATAGCAATCAGCCCCAGCATTTT
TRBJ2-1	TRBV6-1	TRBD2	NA	CASRPTSGAYNEQFF	TGTGCCAGCAGGCCCACTAGCGGGGCCTACAATGAGCAGTTCTTC
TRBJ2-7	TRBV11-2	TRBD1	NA	CASSLAGTGGGEQYF	TGTGCCAGCAGCTTGGCCGGGACAGGGGGCGGCGAGCAGTACTTC
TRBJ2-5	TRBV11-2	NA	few	CASSLTLQETQYF	TGTGCCAGCAGCTTAACTCTCCAAGAGACCCAGTACTTC
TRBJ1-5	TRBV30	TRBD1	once	CAWSVRTGVNQPQHF	TGTGCCTGGAGTGTCAGGACAGGGGTCAATCAGCCCCAGCATTTT
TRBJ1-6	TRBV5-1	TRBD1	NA	CASSLMSGTENSPLHF	TGCGCCAGCAGCTTGATGTCCGGGACAGAGAATTCACCCCTCCACTTT
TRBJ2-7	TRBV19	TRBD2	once	CASSIASGTPYEQYF	TGTGCCAGTAGTATAGCTAGCGGGACACCGTACGAGCAGTACTTC
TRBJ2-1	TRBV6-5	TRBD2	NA	CASSYRGDNEQFF	TGTGCCAGCAGTTACCGGGGGGACAATGAGCAGTTCTTC
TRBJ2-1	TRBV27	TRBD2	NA	CASSSGRAPYNEQFF	TGTGCCAGCAGTAGCGGGAGGGCCCCCTACAATGAGCAGTTCTTC
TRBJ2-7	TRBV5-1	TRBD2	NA	CASSPGGGQPYEQYF	TGCGCCAGCAGCCCTGGCGGGGGGCAACCCTACGAGCAGTACTTC
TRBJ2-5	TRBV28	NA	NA	CASTNNQKETQYF	TGTGCCAGCACCAACAACCAAAAAGAGACCCAGTACTTC